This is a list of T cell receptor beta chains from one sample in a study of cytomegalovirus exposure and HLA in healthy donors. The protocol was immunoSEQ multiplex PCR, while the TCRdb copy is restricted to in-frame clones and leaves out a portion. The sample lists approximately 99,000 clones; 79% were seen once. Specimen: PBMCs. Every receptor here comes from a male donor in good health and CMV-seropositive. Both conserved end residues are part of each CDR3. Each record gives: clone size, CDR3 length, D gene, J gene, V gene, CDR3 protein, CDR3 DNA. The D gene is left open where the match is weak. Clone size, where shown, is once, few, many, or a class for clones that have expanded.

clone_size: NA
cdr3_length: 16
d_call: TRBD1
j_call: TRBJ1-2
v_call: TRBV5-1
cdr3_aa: CASSPGGTADYYGYTF
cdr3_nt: TGCGCCAGCAGCCCAGGCGGGACAGCCGACTACTATGGCTACACCTTC

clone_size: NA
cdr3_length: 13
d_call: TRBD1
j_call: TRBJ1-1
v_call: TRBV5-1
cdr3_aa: CASTTGANTEAFF
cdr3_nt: TGCGCCAGCACTACAGGGGCTAACACTGAAGCTTTCTTT

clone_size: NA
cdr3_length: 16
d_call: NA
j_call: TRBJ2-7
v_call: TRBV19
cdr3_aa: CASSGVGGPRTYEQYF
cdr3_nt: TGTGCCAGTAGTGGCGTCGGAGGGCCACGAACCTACGAGCAGTACTTC

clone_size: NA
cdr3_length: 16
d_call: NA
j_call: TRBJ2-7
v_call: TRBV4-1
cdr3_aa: CASSQDTPGDSYEQYF
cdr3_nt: TGCGCCAGCAGCCAAGATACCCCGGGGGACTCCTACGAGCAGTACTTC

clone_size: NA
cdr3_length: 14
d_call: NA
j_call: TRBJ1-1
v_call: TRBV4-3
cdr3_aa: CASSHGRGNTEAFF
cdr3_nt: TGCGCCAGCAGCCACGGACGGGGGAACACTGAAGCTTTCTTT

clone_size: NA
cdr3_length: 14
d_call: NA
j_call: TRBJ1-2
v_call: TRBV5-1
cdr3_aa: CASSSTGGGGSYTF
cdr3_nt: TGCGCCAGCAGCTCTACGGGAGGTGGCGGGAGCTACACCTTC

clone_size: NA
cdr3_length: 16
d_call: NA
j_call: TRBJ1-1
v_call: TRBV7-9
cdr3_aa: CASSLNVAGMNTEAFF
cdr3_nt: TGTGCCAGCAGCTTAAATGTTGCAGGGATGAACACTGAAGCTTTCTTT

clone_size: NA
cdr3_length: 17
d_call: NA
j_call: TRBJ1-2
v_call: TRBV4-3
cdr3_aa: CASSQVGSGTNIYGYTF
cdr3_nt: TGCGCCAGCAGCCAAGTAGGCTCCGGGACAAATATATATGGCTACACCTTC

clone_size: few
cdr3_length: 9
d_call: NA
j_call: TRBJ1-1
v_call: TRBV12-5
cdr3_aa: CASGLVPFF
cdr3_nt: TGTGCTAGTGGTTTGGTTCCGTTCTTT

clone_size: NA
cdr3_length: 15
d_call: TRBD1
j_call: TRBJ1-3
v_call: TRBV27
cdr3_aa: CASSLGTGVGNTIYF
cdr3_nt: TGTGCCAGCAGTTTAGGGACAGGGGTTGGAAACACCATATATTTT

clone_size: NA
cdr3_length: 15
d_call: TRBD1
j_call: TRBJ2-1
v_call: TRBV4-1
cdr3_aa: CASSQGQGPYNEQFF
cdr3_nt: TGCGCCAGCAGCCAAGGACAGGGTCCCTACAATGAGCAGTTCTTC